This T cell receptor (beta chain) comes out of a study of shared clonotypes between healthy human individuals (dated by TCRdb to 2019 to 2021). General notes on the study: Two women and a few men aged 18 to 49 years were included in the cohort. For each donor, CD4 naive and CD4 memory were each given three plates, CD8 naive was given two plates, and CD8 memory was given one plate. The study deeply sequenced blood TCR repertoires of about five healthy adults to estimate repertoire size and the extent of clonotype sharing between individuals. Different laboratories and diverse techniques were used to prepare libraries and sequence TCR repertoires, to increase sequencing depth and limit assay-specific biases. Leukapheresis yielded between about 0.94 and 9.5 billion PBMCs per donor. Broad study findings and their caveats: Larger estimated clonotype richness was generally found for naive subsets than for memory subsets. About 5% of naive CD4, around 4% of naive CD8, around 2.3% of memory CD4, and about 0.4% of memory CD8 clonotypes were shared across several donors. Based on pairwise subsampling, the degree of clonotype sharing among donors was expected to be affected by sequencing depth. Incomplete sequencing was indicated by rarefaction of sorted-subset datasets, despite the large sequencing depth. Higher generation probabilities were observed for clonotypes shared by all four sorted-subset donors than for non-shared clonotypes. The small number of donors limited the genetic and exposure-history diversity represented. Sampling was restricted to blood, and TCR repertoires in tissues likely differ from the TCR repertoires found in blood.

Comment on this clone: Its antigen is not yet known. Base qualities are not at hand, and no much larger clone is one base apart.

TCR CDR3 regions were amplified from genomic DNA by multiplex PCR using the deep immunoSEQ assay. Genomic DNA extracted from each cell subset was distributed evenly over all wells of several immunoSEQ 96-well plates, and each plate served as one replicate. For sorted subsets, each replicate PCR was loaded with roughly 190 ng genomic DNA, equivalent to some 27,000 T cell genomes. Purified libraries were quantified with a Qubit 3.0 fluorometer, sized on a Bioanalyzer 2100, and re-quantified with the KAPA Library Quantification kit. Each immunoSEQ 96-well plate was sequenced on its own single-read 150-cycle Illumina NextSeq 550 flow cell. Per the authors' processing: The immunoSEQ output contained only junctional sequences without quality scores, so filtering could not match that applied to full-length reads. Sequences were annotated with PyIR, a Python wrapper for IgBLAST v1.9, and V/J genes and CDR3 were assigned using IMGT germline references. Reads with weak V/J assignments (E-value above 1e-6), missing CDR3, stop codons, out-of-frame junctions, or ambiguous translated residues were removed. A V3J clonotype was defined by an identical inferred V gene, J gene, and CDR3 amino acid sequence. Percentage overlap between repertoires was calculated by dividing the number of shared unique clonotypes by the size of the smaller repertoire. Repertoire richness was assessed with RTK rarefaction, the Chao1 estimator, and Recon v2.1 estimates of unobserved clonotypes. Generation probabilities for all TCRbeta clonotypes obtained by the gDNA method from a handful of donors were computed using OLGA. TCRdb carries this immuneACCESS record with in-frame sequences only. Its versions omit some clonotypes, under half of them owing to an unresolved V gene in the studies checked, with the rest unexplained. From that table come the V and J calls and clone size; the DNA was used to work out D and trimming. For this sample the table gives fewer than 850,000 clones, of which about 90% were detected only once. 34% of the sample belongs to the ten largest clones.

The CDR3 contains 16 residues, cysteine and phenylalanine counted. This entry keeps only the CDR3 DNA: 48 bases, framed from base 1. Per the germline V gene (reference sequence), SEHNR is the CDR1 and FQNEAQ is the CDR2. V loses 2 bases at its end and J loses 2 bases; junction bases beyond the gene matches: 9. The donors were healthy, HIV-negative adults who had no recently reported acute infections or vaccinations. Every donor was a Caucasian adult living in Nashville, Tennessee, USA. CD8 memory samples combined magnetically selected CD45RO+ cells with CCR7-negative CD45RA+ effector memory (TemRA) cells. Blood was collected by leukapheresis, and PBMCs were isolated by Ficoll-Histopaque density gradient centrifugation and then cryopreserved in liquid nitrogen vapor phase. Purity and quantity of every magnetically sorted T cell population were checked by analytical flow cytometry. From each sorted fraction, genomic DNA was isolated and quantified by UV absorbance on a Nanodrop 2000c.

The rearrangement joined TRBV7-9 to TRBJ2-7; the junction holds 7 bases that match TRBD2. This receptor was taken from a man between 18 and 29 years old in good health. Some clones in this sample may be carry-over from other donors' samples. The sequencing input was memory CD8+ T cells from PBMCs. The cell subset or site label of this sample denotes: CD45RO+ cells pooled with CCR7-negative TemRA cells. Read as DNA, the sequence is TGTGCCAGCAGCTTAAGGTGGCCTAGCGGCCCCTACGAGCAGTACTTC. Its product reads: CASSLRWPSGPYEQYF.